The subject of this entry is one T cell receptor beta chain. The sample is drawn from a study of blood T cell repertoires in COVID-19. On the study more broadly: From T cells, B-cell-depleted T cells, or PBMCs came the material, which was cDNA or gDNA.

Germline CDR1 and CDR2: SGHVS and FQNEAQ. The CDR3 has 17 amino acids. V was shortened by 1 base and J by 0 bases, with 13 bases between the two germline ends. As processed by the authors: By means of reference gene primer amplification, nucleated cell counts were estimated. Repertoires were generated with immunoSEQ multiplex PCR, while TCRdb's copy carries only in-frame clones and drops some. V and J calls and clone size are copied from that table; D and trimming were computed from the DNA. The data show 200,000 to 250,000 clones, roughly 90% seen once. This sequence originates from a woman aged 50 to 65 with acute or convalescent COVID-19. Sequencing was performed on peripheral blood. This chain joins TRBV7-8 and TRBJ1-5, with D possibly TRBD1 on 5 matching bases. The CDR3 sequence is CASSLGGWGDSNQPQHF. In DNA form, the CDR3 reads TGTGCCAGCAGCTTAGGAGGGTGGGGGGATAGCAATCAGCCCCAGCATTTT.